This entry lists 17 T cell receptor beta chains sequenced from one sample in a study of shared clonotypes between healthy human individuals. Here immunoSEQ multiplex PCR was the method, and the copy in TCRdb shows in-frame clones only, minus some. The table has 2 million to 2.5 million clones, 85% to 95% seen once. Source material: naive CD4+ T cells from PBMCs. The subset here: CD45RA+ positively selected. These receptors all come from a man aged 18 to 29 in good health. Some clones in this sample may be carry-over from other donors' samples.

The chain recombines TRBV14 with TRBJ2-5, with D perhaps TRBD1 (6 bases). The CDR3 spans 17 residues. Trimming removed 1 base from V and 1 base from J, with 16 bases in between. The germline V gene encodes CDR1 SGHDN and CDR2 FVKESK. The CDR3 bases are TGTGCCAGCAGCCAAGGAATTTTGCCAGGGGCCCAAGAGACCCAGTACTTC. Its protein is CASSQGILPGAQETQYF.

CDR3 in amino acids: CASNRDQLTEAFF. In DNA form, the CDR3 reads TGTGCCAGCAATCGGGACCAGCTCACTGAAGCTTTCTTT. The genes are TRBV6-6 and TRBJ1-1; perhaps TRBD1 as D (5 bases). Trimming stripped 7 bases from V and 4 bases from J, with 13 bases between. CDR3 length: 13 residues. The V gene's germline CDR1 is MNHNY and CDR2 SVGAGI (reference sequence).

The chain recombines TRBV11-2 with TRBJ2-7; D call uncertain. This CDR3 contains 15 residues. In germline, CDR1 is SGHAT, CDR2 FQNNGV. V gave up 2 bases and J gave up 0 bases, with 11 bases separating them. The CDR3 sequence: CASSLFFVGSYEQYF. CDR3 coding DNA: TGTGCCAGCAGCTTATTTTTTGTCGGCTCCTACGAGCAGTACTTC.

The chain uses TRBV5-8 and TRBJ2-2; D ambiguous. The CDR3 is made up of 14 amino acids. CDR1 and CDR2 from the germline V gene are SGHTS and YDEGEE. The ends were cut back, 0 bases at V and 6 bases at J, with 9 bases in the middle. This chain's CDR3 is CASSLGGTAGELFF. In DNA, the CDR3 is TGTGCCAGCAGCTTGGGGGGTACAGCCGGGGAGCTGTTTTTT.

This chain links TRBV2 with TRBJ1-1; D ambiguous. Germline loops: CDR1 SNHLY, CDR2 FYNNEI. Trimming took off 11 bases at V and 2 bases at J, with 6 bases between the two ends. This CDR3 is built from 10 residues. CDR3 loop: CAPFNTEAFF. The CDR3 region has the DNA TGTGCCCCCTTCAACACTGAAGCTTTCTTT.

This clone was detected only a few times. The V call is TRBV6-6, the J call TRBJ2-7; 14 bases fit TRBD2. Germline V gene data show CDR1 as MNHNY and CDR2 as SVGAGI (reference sequence). The CDR3 has 14 amino acids. Unmatched junction bases numbered 1, after V lost 5 bases and J lost 4 bases. CDR3: CASSRTSGGYEQYF. As DNA, the CDR3 is TGTGCCAGCAGTCGGACTAGCGGGGGGTACGAGCAGTACTTC.

The chain couples TRBV11-2 to TRBJ2-3; TRBD2 matches at 11 bases. The J segment lost 4 bases and the V segment lost 4 bases, leaving 7 bases of the junction unmatched. CDR3 length equals 16 residues. CDR1 is SGHAT, CDR2 FQNNGV, per germline. This CDR3 reads CASSSSRLAGSDTQYF. The CDR3 DNA reads TGTGCCAGCAGCTCGAGCCGACTAGCGGGATCAGATACGCAGTATTTT.

The chain combines TRBV18 with TRBJ2-7; D is unclear. Trimming took off 4 bases at V and 0 bases at J, with 4 bases between the two ends. The CDR3 has 12 amino acids. The V gene's germline CDR1 is KGHSH and CDR2 LQKENI. In DNA, the CDR3 is TGTGCCAGCTCACTCAGCTCCTACGAGCAGTACTTC. This sequence encodes CASSLSSYEQYF.

The rearrangement links TRBV18 to TRBJ2-5, with a tentative D call TRBD2 (5 bases). Germline V gives CDR1 KGHSH, CDR2 LQKENI. The CDR3 extends over 14 amino acids. Trimming stripped 6 bases from V and 2 bases from J, with 13 bases between. In DNA form, the CDR3 reads TGTGCCAGCTCTCATCGGACTCCGCAAGAGACCCAGTACTTC. Translating gives CASSHRTPQETQYF.

The chain links TRBV15 to TRBJ2-1; 10 bases are shared with TRBD2. Germline CDR1 reads LNHNV; CDR2 reads YYDKDF (reference sequence). The junction had 11 bases not matched to a gene; V was cut back by 2 bases and J by 7 bases. The CDR3 runs 17 residues. DNA of the CDR3: TGTGCCACCAGCAGACTTTGGAGCGGGAGGGCCTTAAATGAGCAGTTCTTC. Its translation: CATSRLWSGRALNEQFF. Filled out from reference TRBV15 and TRBJ2-1, the complete variable domain reads DAMVIQNPRYQVTQFGKPVTLSCSQTLNHNVMYWYQQKSSQAPKLLFHYYDKDFNNEADTPDNFQSRRPNTSFCFLDIRSPGLGDTAMYLCATSRLWSGRALNEQFFGPGTRLTVL.

Points on this clone: This same CDR3 is encoded by further DNA sequences in the sample. V and J are TRBV28 and TRBJ1-2, with D unresolved. This CDR3 contains 13 residues. V lost 3 bases to trimming and J lost 2 bases, with 7 bases between them. Germline CDR1 reads MDHEN; CDR2 reads SYDVKM. DNA of the CDR3: TGTGCCAGCAGTTTTGTCGGCAACTATGGCTACACCTTC. Amino acid sequence: CASSFVGNYGYTF.

V gene TRBV28 combines with J gene TRBJ1-2; TRBD1 agrees at 7 bases. Germline V gives CDR1 MDHEN, CDR2 SYDVKM. This CDR3 has 13 amino acids. Trimming took 4 bases from V and 8 from J; bases not matched to a gene: 7. The CDR3 loop reads CASSYRGPQGYTF. The CDR3 DNA sequence: TGTGCCAGCAGTTACAGGGGCCCCCAAGGCTACACCTTC.

Comment on this clone: Other DNA sequences in the sample encode the same CDR3. V gene TRBV5-1 combines with J gene TRBJ2-1, with a possible D match to TRBD2 (6 bases). The CDR3 totals 15 residues. Germline values: CDR1 SGHRS, CDR2 YFSETQ. Trimming removed 4 bases at V and 3 bases at J, with 14 bases between. As DNA, the CDR3 is TGCGCCAGCAGCCTGGGACTGGCTGACTACAATGAGCAGTTCTTC. It is translated as CASSLGLADYNEQFF.

The V call is TRBV9, the J call TRBJ2-5; 10 nucleotides line up with TRBD2. Germline V CDR1 and CDR2: SGDLS, YYNGEE. V trimming: 4 bases; J trimming: 0 bases; junction bases outside the gene matches: 6. The CDR3 is made up of 16 amino acids. CDR3 region: CASSLTSGTYQETQYF. The CDR3 DNA reads as TGTGCCAGCAGCCTTACTAGCGGGACCTACCAAGAGACCCAGTACTTC.

The chain carries TRBV6-1 and TRBJ1-5, with no clear D. This CDR3 comprises 14 residues. Germline CDR1 is MNHNS and CDR2 is SASEGT. Trimming left V 2 bases short and J 4 bases short, with 9 bases between. The CDR3 reads CASSENTANQPQHF. The CDR3 DNA is TGTGCCAGCAGTGAAAATACAGCTAATCAGCCCCAGCATTTT.

The V call is TRBV5-6, the J call TRBJ2-1; unclear D gene. The germline CDR1 and CDR2 sequences are SGHDT and YYEEEE. V lost 1 base and J 12 bases, leaving 14 bases between the germline ends. This CDR3 has 13 residues. CDR3 protein: CASSLRFTPGQFF. In DNA, the CDR3 is TGTGCCAGCAGCTTGAGGTTTACCCCTGGGCAGTTCTTC.

This chain uses TRBV19 with TRBJ1-1; tentative D call: TRBD1 (5 bases). Trimming stripped 5 bases from V and 0 bases from J, with 13 bases between. Germline V CDR1 and CDR2: LNHDA, SQIVND (reference sequence). The CDR3 consists of 15 residues. DNA for the CDR3: TGTGCCAGTAGTCTGCAGGGAAACATGAACACTGAAGCTTTCTTT. Residues: CASSLQGNMNTEAFF.